This TCR beta chain was captured by sequencing in a study of blood T cell repertoires in COVID-19. V lost 6 bases and J lost 2; bases outside the gene matches: 12. Germline CDR1 reads LGHNT; CDR2 reads FRNRAP. CDR3 length equals 16 residues. Assay: immunoSEQ multiplex PCR; the TCRdb copy retains only in-frame clones and omits some. Among a few hundred thousand clones listed, 75% to 90% were seen once. This receptor was identified in a woman aged 25 to 39 who had been exposed to COVID-19. The sample taken for sequencing was PBMCs or T cells enriched from blood (not recorded which). This sequence joins TRBV12-5 and TRBJ1-2, with TRBD1 matching 7 bases. The CDR3 loop is CASGPKGTVDNYGYTF. The CDR3 DNA reads TGTGCTAGTGGCCCGAAGGGGACAGTTGACAACTATGGCTACACCTTC.